A single count supports the clone carrying this T cell receptor (beta chain). Antigen specificity is unknown. The data were obtained in a study of Graves' ophthalmopathy and Graves' hyperthyroidism. Whole-study results and caveats: The model achieved 70.59% sensitivity and 72.22% specificity for ophthalmopathy progression.

Scientists amplified the TCR beta CDR3 regions from RNA transcripts. HTBI primers served in a first-round RT-PCR, which a second-round multiplex PCR followed. TCRdb passed the multiplex PCR reads through MiXCR, listing each CDR3 protein once. The sample comprises about 740,000 distinct CDR3 sequences, roughly 40% of which are singletons, and about 40% rests with the top ten. Those donors who had ophthalmopathy presented with moderate-to-severe activity, a CAS of ≥3, a NOSPECS of ≥4 and a duration under 3 months. The diagnosis combined clinical symptoms, thyroxine, TRAb, thyroid ultrasound and orbital computed tomography scans. CDR3 length: 15 residues. V gave up 5 bases and J gave up 3 bases, with 14 bases separating them. Germline-derived CDR1 and CDR2 are ENHRY and SYGVKD.

This receptor was obtained from an adult man with Graves' ophthalmopathy. The J gene is TRBJ1-5, the V gene TRBV10-3; a possible D gene is TRBD1 (5 bases). The specimen was peripheral blood. Written as DNA, the CDR3 is TGTGCCATCAGTATTGGCCAGGGAACCAATCAGCCCCAGCATTTT. It yields the protein CAISIGQGTNQPQHF.